These 19 T cell receptor beta chains were sequenced from one sample in a study of blood T cell repertoires in COVID-19. The method was immunoSEQ multiplex PCR; TCRdb's version includes in-frame clones alone and lacks a portion of them. Here the sample spans roughly 100,000 clones, around three quarters being singletons. Sequenced: peripheral blood. The source of these receptors is a man between 65 and 85 years old with acute or convalescent COVID-19.

The chain is built from TRBV6-6 and TRBJ2-6, with D unresolved. Germline values: CDR1 MNHNY, CDR2 SVGAGI (reference sequence). V lost 3 bases and J 0 bases, leaving 6 bases between the germline ends. This CDR3 spans 15 amino acids. The DNA for the CDR3 is TGTGCCAGCAGTTATACGAGCTCTGGGGCCAACGTCCTGACTTTC. Protein product: CASSYTSSGANVLTF.

The V call is TRBV27, the J call TRBJ1-5; the match to TRBD1 covers 9 bases. J was trimmed by 4 bases and V by 8 bases; bases with no gene match: 9. This CDR3 contains 15 residues. CDR1 MNHEY and CDR2 SMNVEV come from the germline V gene (reference sequence). CDR3 sequence: CASRGTGSSNQPQHF. The CDR3 nucleotides are TGTGCCAGCCGGGGGACAGGGTCCTCTAATCAGCCCCAGCATTTT.

V gene TRBV19 combines with J gene TRBJ1-5; 7 bases are a match to TRBD1. This CDR3 has 15 residues. Germline CDR1 reads LNHDA; CDR2 reads SQIVND (reference sequence). Losses at the gene ends were 8 bases for V and 3 bases for J; bases not matched to a gene: 10. CDR3 residues: CASGEPQGTNQPQHF. The CDR3 DNA reads as TGTGCCAGTGGCGAACCACAGGGGACCAATCAGCCCCAGCATTTT.

This clone was detected only a few times. The chain joins TRBV5-6 to TRBJ1-4, with D uncertain. CDR1 SGHDT and CDR2 YYEEEE come from the germline V gene. V was clipped by 1 base and J by 5 bases, with 12 bases between them. This CDR3 spans 15 amino acids. The CDR3 DNA reads as TGTGCCAGCAGCTTGTTAGTTGCGGCGAATGAAAAACTGTTTTTT. Protein: CASSLLVAANEKLFF.

The gene calls are TRBV6-5 and TRBJ1-1; weak D call: TRBD1 (6 bases). The V gene's germline CDR1 is MNHEY and CDR2 SVGAGI. The ends were cut back, 6 bases at V and 2 bases at J, with 16 bases in the middle. The CDR3 is 15 residues long. The CDR3 region is CASRIPGVFNTEAFF. The CDR3 DNA is TGTGCCAGCAGGATCCCAGGGGTATTCAACACTGAAGCTTTCTTT.

This chain connects TRBV20-1 to TRBJ1-6; 7 bases are a match to TRBD1. V trimming: 6 bases; J trimming: 7 bases; junction bases outside the gene matches: 12. CDR3 length: 15 amino acids. Germline V CDR1 and CDR2: DFQATT, SNEGSKA (reference sequence). CDR3 in DNA: TGCAGTGCCAGTGGTCGGGACAGCTCGAATTCACCCCTCCACTTT. This sequence encodes CSASGRDSSNSPLHF.

The rearrangement joins TRBV5-1 to TRBJ1-1; D remains ambiguous. This CDR3 contains 13 residues. Germline V gene lookup returns CDR1 SGHRS and CDR2 YFSETQ. Trimming removed 2 bases at V and 1 base at J, with 6 bases between. The CDR3 protein is CASSFTENTEAFF. Written as DNA, the CDR3 is TGCGCCAGCAGCTTTACAGAGAACACTGAAGCTTTCTTT. Complete variable domain (other parts from reference TRBV5-1 and TRBJ1-1): KAGVTQTPRYLIKTRGQQVTLSCSPISGHRSVSWYQQTPGQGLQFLFEYFSETQRNKGNFPGRFSGRQFSNSRSEMNVSTLELGDSALYLCASSFTENTEAFFGQGTRLTVV.

Of note for this clone: This same CDR3 is encoded by further DNA sequences in the sample. As DNA, the CDR3 is TGTGCCAGCAGCGCCGACACCGGGGAGCTGTTTTTT. Protein: CASSADTGELFF. This rearrangement joins TRBV9 to TRBJ2-2; D gene unclear. This CDR3 is built from 12 residues. The V end lost 3 bases, the J end lost 3 bases, and 3 bases lay between the germline ends. Germline CDR1 reads SGDLS; CDR2 reads YYNGEE.

This rearrangement joins TRBV2 to TRBJ2-6; D might be TRBD1 (5 bases). The CDR3 is 14 residues long. Germline CDR1 is SNHLY and CDR2 is FYNNEI. The V end lost 4 bases, the J end lost 2 bases, and 6 bases lay between the germline ends. The CDR3 region is CASSGRAGANVLTF. CDR3 DNA: TGTGCCAGCAGTGGCAGGGCTGGGGCCAACGTCCTGACTTTC. Using reference TRBV2 and TRBJ2-6 for the parts outside the CDR3, the full variable domain is EPEVTQTPSHQVTQMGQEVILRCVPISNHLYFYWYRQILGQKVEFLVSFYNNEISEKSEIFDDQFSVERPDGSNFTLKIRSTKLEDSAMYFCASSGRAGANVLTFGAGSRLTVL.

The chain recombines TRBV5-5 with TRBJ2-7; a possible D gene is TRBD1 (6 bases). CDR1 is SGHKS and CDR2 is YYEKEE in the germline V gene (reference sequence). Trimming removed 1 base from V and 3 bases from J, with 11 bases in between. The CDR3 has 14 amino acids. The CDR3 sequence: CASSLWDKNYEQYF. CDR3 bases: TGTGCCAGCAGCTTGTGGGACAAGAACTACGAGCAGTACTTC.

The chain combines TRBV3-1 (or the pseudogene TRBV3-2) with TRBJ1-5; D is perhaps TRBD1 (6 bases). Germline V lookup: CDR1 LGHDT, CDR2 YNNKEL (reference sequence). Trimming shortened V by 4 bases and J by 7 bases, and 8 bases separated the two germline ends. This CDR3 is built from 12 residues. CDR3 nucleotide sequence: TGTGCCAGCAGCCTAGGGGGACAGCCCCAGCATTTT. This gives the protein CASSLGGQPQHF.

This clone has only a few counts. The chain couples TRBV7-6 to TRBJ1-6, with D uncertain. V was cut by 5 bases and J by 0 bases, with 11 bases left in between. Looked up from germline, CDR1 is SGHVS and CDR2 is FNYEAQ. The CDR3 covers 16 residues. In DNA, the CDR3 is TGTGCCAGCAGCCCAAAGTCGAGCTCCTATAATTCACCCCTCCACTTT. Translated: CASSPKSSSYNSPLHF. The full variable domain, completed using reference TRBV7-6 and TRBJ1-6, is GAGVSQSPRYKVTKRGQDVALRCDPISGHVSLYWYRQALGQGPEFLTYFNYEAQQDKSGLPNDRFSAERPEGSISTLTIQRTEQRDSAMYRCASSPKSSSYNSPLHFGNGTRLTVT.

The chain combines TRBV6-5 with TRBJ1-1; perhaps TRBD1 as D (6 bases). The CDR3 spans 13 residues. CDR1 is MNHEY and CDR2 is SVGAGI in the germline V gene. The germline V and J ends were trimmed by 2 bases and 5 bases, with 9 bases remaining between them. The CDR3 sequence is CASSYAGVTEAFF. The CDR3 DNA follows: TGTGCCAGCAGTTACGCAGGGGTTACTGAAGCTTTCTTT.

The chain employs TRBV18 and TRBJ1-2, with 8 positions matching TRBD1. CDR1 is KGHSH and CDR2 is LQKENI in the germline V gene. V was clipped by 2 bases and J by 5 bases; unmatched bases: 4. CDR3 length: 14 residues. The CDR3 DNA sequence: TGTGCCAGCTCACCAGGACAGGGAACATATGGCTACACCTTC. It specifies CASSPGQGTYGYTF. Full variable domain (outside the CDR3, taken from reference TRBV18 and TRBJ1-2): NAGVMQNPRHLVRRRGQEARLRCSPMKGHSHVYWYRQLPEEGLKFMVYLQKENIIDESGMPKERFSAEFPKEGPSILRIQQVVRGDSAAYFCASSPGQGTYGYTFGSGTRLTVV.

This chain connects TRBV24-1 to TRBJ1-5; a weak D match, TRBD1 (5 bases). Germline V gene lookup returns CDR1 KGHDR and CDR2 SFDVKD. Trimming cost V 8 bases and J 1 base, with 17 bases left between them. The CDR3 totals 16 residues. The CDR3 DNA reads TGTGCCACCAAGGCGAAACAGGTCAGGAGCAATCAGCCCCAGCATTTT. Translated: CATKAKQVRSNQPQHF.

The chain combines TRBV6-2 or TRBV6-3 with TRBJ1-1; TRBD1 matches 12 bases. CDR3 length: 16 amino acids. V lost 3 bases, J lost 6 bases, and 8 bases stayed unmatched. Germline V gene lookup returns CDR1 MNHEY and CDR2 SVGEGT. This CDR3 reads CASSYWDRGPHAEAFF. Here the CDR3 DNA reads TGTGCCAGCAGTTATTGGGACAGGGGGCCCCATGCTGAAGCTTTCTTT.

The V gene is TRBV11-2, the J gene TRBJ1-6, with D hard to call. CDR1 is SGHAT and CDR2 is FQNNGV in the germline V gene. V dropped 1 base and J dropped 10 bases, with 14 bases sitting between them. The CDR3 length is 15 residues. The CDR3: CASSLADRVRSPLHF. DNA for the CDR3: TGTGCCAGCAGCTTAGCCGACCGGGTTCGGTCACCCCTCCACTTT.

This chain links TRBV12-3 or TRBV12-4 with TRBJ2-6; D not resolved. The germline V and J ends were trimmed by 6 bases and 0 bases, with 3 bases remaining between them. The CDR3 has 13 residues. DNA for the CDR3: TGTGCCAGCAGCTCCTCTGGGGCCAACGTCCTGACTTTC. The encoded protein is CASSSSGANVLTF.

This sequence joins TRBV25-1 and TRBJ2-3, with 12 bases matching TRBD2. The CDR3 is 17 residues long. Germline V CDR1 and CDR2: MGHDK, SYGVNS. The V gene end was trimmed by 3 bases and the J gene end by 1 base; junction bases not matched to a gene: 5. The CDR3 bases are TGTGCCAGCAGTGACCCCCGACTAGCGGGAGGCACAGATACGCAGTATTTT. Its protein product is CASSDPRLAGGTDTQYF.